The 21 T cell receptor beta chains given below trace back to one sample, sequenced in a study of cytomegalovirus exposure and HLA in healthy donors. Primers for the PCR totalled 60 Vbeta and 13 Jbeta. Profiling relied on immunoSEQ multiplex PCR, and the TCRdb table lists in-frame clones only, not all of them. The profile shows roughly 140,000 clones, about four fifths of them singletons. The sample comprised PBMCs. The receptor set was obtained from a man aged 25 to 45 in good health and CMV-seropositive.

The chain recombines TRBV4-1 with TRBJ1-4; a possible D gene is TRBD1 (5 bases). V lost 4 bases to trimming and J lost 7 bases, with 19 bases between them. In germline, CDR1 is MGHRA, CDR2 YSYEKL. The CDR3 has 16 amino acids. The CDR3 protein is CASSRVYRSEGEKLFF. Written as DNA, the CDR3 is TGCGCCAGCAGCCGAGTTTACAGGTCAGAAGGTGAAAAACTGTTTTTT.

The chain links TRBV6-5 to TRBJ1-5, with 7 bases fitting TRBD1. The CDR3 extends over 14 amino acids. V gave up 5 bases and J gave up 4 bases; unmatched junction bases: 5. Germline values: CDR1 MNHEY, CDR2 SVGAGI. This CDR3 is CASSIQQGNQPQHF. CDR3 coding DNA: TGTGCCAGCAGTATCCAACAGGGGAATCAGCCCCAGCATTTT.

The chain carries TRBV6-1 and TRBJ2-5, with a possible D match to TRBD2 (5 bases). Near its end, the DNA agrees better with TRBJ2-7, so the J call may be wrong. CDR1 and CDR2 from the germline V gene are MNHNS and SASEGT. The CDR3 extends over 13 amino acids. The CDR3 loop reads CASSAGSPYEQYF. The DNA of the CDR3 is TGTGCCAGCAGCGCGGGCTCGCCCTACGAGCAGTACTTC.

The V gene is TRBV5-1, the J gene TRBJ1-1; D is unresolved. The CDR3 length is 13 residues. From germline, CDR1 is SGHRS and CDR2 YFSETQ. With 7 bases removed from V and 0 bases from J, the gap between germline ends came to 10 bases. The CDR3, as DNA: TGCGCCAGCTCGATAAACTTGAACACTGAAGCTTTCTTT. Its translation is CASSINLNTEAFF.

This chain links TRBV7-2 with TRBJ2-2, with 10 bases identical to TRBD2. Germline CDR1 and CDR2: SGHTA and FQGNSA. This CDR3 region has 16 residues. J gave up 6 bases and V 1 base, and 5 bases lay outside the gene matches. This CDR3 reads CASSLVPSGRAGELFF. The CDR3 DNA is TGTGCCAGCAGCTTAGTCCCTAGCGGGAGAGCCGGGGAGCTGTTTTTT.

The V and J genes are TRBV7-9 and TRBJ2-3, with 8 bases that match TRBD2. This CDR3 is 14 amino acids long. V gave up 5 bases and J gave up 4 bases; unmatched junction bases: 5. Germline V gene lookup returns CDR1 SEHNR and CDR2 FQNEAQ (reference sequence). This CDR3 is CASSLTGGADTQYF. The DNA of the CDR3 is TGTGCCAGCAGCCTGACCGGGGGGGCAGATACGCAGTATTTT.

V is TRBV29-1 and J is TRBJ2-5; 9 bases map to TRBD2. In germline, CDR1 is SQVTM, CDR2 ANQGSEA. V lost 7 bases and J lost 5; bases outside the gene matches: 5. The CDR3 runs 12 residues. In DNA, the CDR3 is TGCAGCGCCCCGGCGGGGGGGGAGACCCAGTACTTC. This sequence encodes CSAPAGGETQYF.

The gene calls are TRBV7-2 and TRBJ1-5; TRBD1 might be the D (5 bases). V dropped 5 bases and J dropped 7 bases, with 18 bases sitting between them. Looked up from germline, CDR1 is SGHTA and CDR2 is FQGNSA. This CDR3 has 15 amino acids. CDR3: CASSLVSVEGQPQHF. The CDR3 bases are TGTGCCAGCAGCCTTGTATCGGTGGAGGGGCAGCCCCAGCATTTT.

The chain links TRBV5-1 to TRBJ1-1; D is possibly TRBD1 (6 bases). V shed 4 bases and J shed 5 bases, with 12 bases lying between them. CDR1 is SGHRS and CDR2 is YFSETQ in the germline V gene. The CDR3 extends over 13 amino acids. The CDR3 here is CASSQQGWTEAFF. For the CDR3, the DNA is TGCGCCAGCAGCCAACAGGGATGGACTGAAGCTTTCTTT.

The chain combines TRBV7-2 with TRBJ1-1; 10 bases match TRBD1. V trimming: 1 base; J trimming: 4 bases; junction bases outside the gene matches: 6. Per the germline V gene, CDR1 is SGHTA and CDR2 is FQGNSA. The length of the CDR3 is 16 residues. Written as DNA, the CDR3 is TGTGCCAGCAGCTTAGTCGGGACAGGGGCTAGCACTGAAGCTTTCTTT. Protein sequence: CASSLVGTGASTEAFF.

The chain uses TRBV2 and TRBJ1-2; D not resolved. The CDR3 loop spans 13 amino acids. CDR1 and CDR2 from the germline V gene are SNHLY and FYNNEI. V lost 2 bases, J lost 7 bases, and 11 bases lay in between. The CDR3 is CASSETKAVGYTF. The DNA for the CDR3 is TGTGCCAGCAGTGAAACCAAAGCGGTTGGCTACACCTTC.

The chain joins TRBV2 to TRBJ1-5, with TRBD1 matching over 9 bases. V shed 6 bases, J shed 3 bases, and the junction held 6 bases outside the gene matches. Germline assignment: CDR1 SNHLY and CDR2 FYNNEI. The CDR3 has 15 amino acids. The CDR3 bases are TGTGCCAGCAGAGCCGGGACAGGGAACAATCAGCCCCAGCATTTT. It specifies CASRAGTGNNQPQHF.

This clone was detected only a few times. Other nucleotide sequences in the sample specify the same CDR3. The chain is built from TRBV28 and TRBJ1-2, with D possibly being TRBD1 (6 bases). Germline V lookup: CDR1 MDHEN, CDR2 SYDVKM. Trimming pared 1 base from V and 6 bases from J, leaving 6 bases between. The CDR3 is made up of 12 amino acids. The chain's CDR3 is CASSLSGDGYTF. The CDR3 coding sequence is TGTGCCAGCAGTTTATCAGGGGATGGCTACACCTTC.

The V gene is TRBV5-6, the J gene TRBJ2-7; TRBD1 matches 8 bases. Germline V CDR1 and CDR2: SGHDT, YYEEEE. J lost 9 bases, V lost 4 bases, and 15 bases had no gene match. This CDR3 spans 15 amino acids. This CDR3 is CASSPRDTGTGGQYF. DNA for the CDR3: TGTGCCAGCAGCCCCCGGGACACCGGGACAGGCGGGCAGTACTTC.

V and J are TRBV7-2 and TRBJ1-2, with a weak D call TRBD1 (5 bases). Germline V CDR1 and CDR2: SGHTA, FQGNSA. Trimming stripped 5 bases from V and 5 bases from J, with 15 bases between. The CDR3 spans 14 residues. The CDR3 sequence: CASSLNQGGYGYTF. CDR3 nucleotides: TGTGCCAGCAGCCTAAACCAGGGCGGATATGGCTACACCTTC.

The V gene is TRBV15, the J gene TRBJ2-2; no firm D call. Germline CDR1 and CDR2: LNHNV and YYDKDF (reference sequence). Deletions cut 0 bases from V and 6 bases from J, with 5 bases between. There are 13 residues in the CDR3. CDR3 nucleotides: TGTGCCACCAGCAGAGAGGCCTCCGGGGAGCTGTTTTTT. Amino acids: CATSREASGELFF.

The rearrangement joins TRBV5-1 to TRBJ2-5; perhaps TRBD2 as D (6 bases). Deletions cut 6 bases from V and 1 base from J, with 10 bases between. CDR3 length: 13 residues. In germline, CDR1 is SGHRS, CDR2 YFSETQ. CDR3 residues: CASMLGGQETQYF. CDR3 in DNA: TGCGCCAGCATGCTCGGGGGCCAAGAGACCCAGTACTTC.

The CDR3 reads CASSWGGSNQPQHF. CDR3 DNA sequence: TGTGCCAGCAGTTGGGGGGGGAGCAATCAGCCCCAGCATTTT. The chain links TRBV27 to TRBJ1-5, with TRBD1 as a possible D gene (5 bases). The V gene lost 4 bases and the J gene lost 1 base, with 8 bases spanning the gap. CDR3 length: 14 amino acids. CDR1 and CDR2 from the germline V gene are MNHEY and SMNVEV (reference sequence).

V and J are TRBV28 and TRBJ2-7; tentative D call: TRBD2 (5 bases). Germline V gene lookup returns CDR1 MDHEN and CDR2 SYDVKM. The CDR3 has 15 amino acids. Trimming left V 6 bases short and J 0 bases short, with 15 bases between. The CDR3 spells CASRFGVGSSYEQYF. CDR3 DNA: TGTGCCAGCAGATTTGGGGTGGGGAGCTCCTACGAGCAGTACTTC.

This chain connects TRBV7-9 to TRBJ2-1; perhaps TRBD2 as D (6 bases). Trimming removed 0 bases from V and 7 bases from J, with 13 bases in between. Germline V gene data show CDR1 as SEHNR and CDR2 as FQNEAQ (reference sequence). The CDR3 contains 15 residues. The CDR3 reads CASSLAFGGINEQFF. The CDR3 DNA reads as TGTGCCAGCAGCTTAGCCTTTGGAGGGATTAATGAGCAGTTCTTC.

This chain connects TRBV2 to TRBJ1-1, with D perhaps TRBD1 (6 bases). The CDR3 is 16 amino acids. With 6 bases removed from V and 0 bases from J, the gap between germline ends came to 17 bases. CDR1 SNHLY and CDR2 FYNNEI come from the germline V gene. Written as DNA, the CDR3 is TGTGCCAGCAGCCCCCGACAGGTGACTATGAACACTGAAGCTTTCTTT. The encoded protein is CASSPRQVTMNTEAFF. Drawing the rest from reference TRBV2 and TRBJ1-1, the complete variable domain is EPEVTQTPSHQVTQMGQEVILRCVPISNHLYFYWYRQILGQKVEFLVSFYNNEISEKSEIFDDQFSVERPDGSNFTLKIRSTKLEDSAMYFCASSPRQVTMNTEAFFGQGTRLTVV.